The 23 T cell receptor beta chains in this list originate from one sample, sequenced in a study of T-cell reconstitution after alpha-beta-depleted transplantation in children. As it was prepared, the TCRbeta library received unique molecular identifiers. In TCRdb, the PCR reads were re-called with MiXCR into one record per CDR3 protein. The table records around 450,000 distinct CDR3 sequences, about a sixth of them present only once. The input for sequencing was PBMCs, mostly from graft donor cells, taken 360 days after TCRalphabeta/CD19-depleted stem cell transplant. The receptors shown here come from a boy in the first two years of life who had a stem cell transplant for Wiskott-Aldrich syndrome, so the T cells may come from the graft donor.

The V gene is TRBV11-2, the J gene TRBJ2-5; TRBD2 agrees at 12 bases. The CDR3 totals 22 residues. Trimming cost V 1 base and J 3 bases; bases outside gene matches: 21. Germline V gene sequence: CDR1 SGHAT, CDR2 FQNNGV. In DNA, the CDR3 is TGTGCCAGCAGCTTAGTTCTAGCGGGGGGGCCCAGAGGTGCCCCCACCAAAGAGACCCAGTACTTC. Amino acid sequence: CASSLVLAGGPRGAPTKETQYF.

The chain recombines TRBV5-1 with TRBJ2-7; possible D gene TRBD1, 5 bases. Germline CDR1 is SGHRS and CDR2 is YFSETQ. The CDR3 runs to 15 residues. V dropped 2 bases and J dropped 3 bases, with 15 bases sitting between them. The CDR3 loop reads CASSFAGKGLYEQYF. The CDR3 nucleotides read TGCGCCAGCAGCTTTGCAGGGAAAGGCCTCTACGAGCAGTACTTC.

The chain has TRBV5-1 and TRBJ2-3; 9 bases are shared with TRBD2. CDR1 and CDR2 (germline): SGHRS, YFSETQ. V dropped 4 bases and J dropped 3; count of bases not matched to a gene: 9. The CDR3 covers 16 residues. The CDR3 reads CASSRRGGRGTDTQYF. The CDR3 nucleotides read TGCGCCAGCAGCAGGCGGGGGGGGCGCGGAACAGATACGCAGTATTTT.

The sample holds many counts of this clonotype. The chain employs TRBV21-1 and TRBJ1-4; the table's D gene call, TRBD1, was not cross checked with the DNA. TRBV21-1 constitutes a pseudogene. The CDR3 runs 16 residues. The CDR3, as DNA: TGTGCCAGCAGCAATACGACGGGGACAGGGAGCGAAAAACTGTTTTTT. Its protein is CASSNTTGTGSEKLFF.

This clonotype was found a few times. This sequence joins TRBV11-2 and TRBJ2-3; D is uncertain. This CDR3 comprises 15 residues. The V end lost 1 base, the J end lost 2 bases, and 10 bases lay between the germline ends. The germline gives CDR1 SGHAT, CDR2 FQNNGV. The CDR3 DNA follows: TGTGCCAGCAGCTTAGGAGTTAGTGTCACAGATACGCAGTATTTT. Translation: CASSLGVSVTDTQYF.

This clonotype was seen more than once but under ten times. This rearrangement joins TRBV15 to TRBJ2-5, with no clear D. From germline, CDR1 is LNHNV and CDR2 YYDKDF (reference sequence). V lost 5 bases, J lost 0 bases, and 19 bases lay in between. The CDR3 loop spans 17 amino acids. The CDR3 DNA reads TGTGCCACCAGCTTGGAGCAGGATGCAGCGAACCAAGAGACCCAGTACTTC. Its protein product is CATSLEQDAANQETQYF.

In its sample, this clonotype was seen a few times. CDR3 in DNA: TGTGCCAGCAGCCCAAAATCACGGGGCCCCAATGAGCAGTTCTTC. Translation: CASSPKSRGPNEQFF. The V call is TRBV7-9, the J call TRBJ2-1; possibly TRBD1 or TRBD2 for D (5 bases each). Germline CDR1 is SEHNR and CDR2 is FQNEAQ (reference sequence). The CDR3 is 15 amino acids. V lost 5 bases and J lost 6, with 17 bases in between. The whole variable domain, remainder taken from reference TRBV7-9 and TRBJ2-1, is DTGVSQNPRHKITKRGQNVTFRCDPISEHNRLYWYRQTLGQGPEFLTYFQNEAQLEKSRLLSDRFSAERPKGSFSTLEIQRTEQGDSAMYLCASSPKSRGPNEQFFGPGTRLTVL.

CDR3 in DNA: TGTGCCAGCAGTTTCCCCCCTAGCGGGAGATACTACGAGCAGTACTTC. The encoded protein is CASSFPPSGRYYEQYF. The chain carries TRBV12-3 or TRBV12-4 and TRBJ2-7, with 10 bases identical to TRBD2. With V trimmed by 3 bases and J by 3 bases, 8 bases remained unmatched. CDR3 length equals 16 residues.

This clonotype was counted at least ten times. CDR3 protein: CASSSLPSGNEQFF. The CDR3 nucleotides are TGTGCCAGCAGCAGCTTACCTAGCGGAAATGAGCAGTTCTTC. The genes are TRBV5-6 and TRBJ2-1, with 7 bases lining up with TRBD2. After removal of 4 bases from V and 7 bases from J, the junction contained 8 bases not matched to a gene. The CDR3 is made up of 14 amino acids. CDR1 SGHDT and CDR2 YYEEEE come from the germline V gene.

This clonotype was seen at least ten times. The CDR3 DNA sequence: TGTGCCAGCAGTTACTCGGGCGGGAGTGAGACCCAGTACTTC. Protein sequence: CASSYSGGSETQYF. The rearrangement links TRBV6-5 to TRBJ2-5; 7 bases line up with TRBD2. The CDR3 consists of 14 residues. The germline V gene encodes CDR1 MNHEY and CDR2 SVGAGI. V lost 0 bases, J lost 5 bases, and 3 bases stayed unmatched.

The rearrangement joins TRBV29-1 to TRBJ1-1; the D is unclear. V lost 6 bases and J 1 base, leaving 15 bases between the germline ends. Germline loops: CDR1 SQVTM, CDR2 ANQGSEA. There are 14 residues in the CDR3. The CDR3 spells CSVRIGLPNTEAFF. CDR3 in DNA: TGCAGCGTGAGGATAGGACTGCCGAACACTGAAGCTTTCTTT.

The chain has TRBV5-6 and TRBJ2-1; TRBD2 matches 11 bases. This CDR3 has 16 amino acids. Germline CDR1 and CDR2: SGHDT and YYEEEE. With 4 bases clipped from V and 2 bases from J, the junction kept 5 bases outside the gene matches. This chain's CDR3 is CASSRGLAGPYNEQFF. In DNA form, the CDR3 reads TGTGCCAGCAGCCGAGGACTAGCGGGCCCCTACAATGAGCAGTTCTTC.

This clonotype was counted between two and nine times. V and J are TRBV4-2 and TRBJ2-1; 8 positions agree with TRBD2. The CDR3 consists of 17 residues. Per the germline V gene, CDR1 is LGHNA and CDR2 is YNFKEQ. With V trimmed by 1 base and J by 4 bases, 9 bases remained unmatched. CDR3 protein: CASSQGTGTRGYNEQFF. CDR3 DNA: TGTGCCAGCAGCCAAGGAACCGGGACTAGGGGATACAATGAGCAGTTCTTC.

At least ten counts were recorded for this clonotype. The rearrangement links TRBV5-1 to TRBJ2-2; 8 nucleotides line up with TRBD2. The germline gives CDR1 SGHRS, CDR2 YFSETQ. The CDR3 has 15 residues. The V gene end was trimmed by 4 bases and the J gene end by 5 bases; junction bases not matched to a gene: 7. The CDR3 is CASSTGLGRTGELFF. CDR3 DNA: TGCGCCAGCAGCACGGGACTAGGAAGAACCGGGGAGCTGTTTTTT.

V and J are TRBV7-9 and TRBJ2-1; the D gene could be TRBD1 or TRBD2 (5 bases each). Germline CDR1 reads SEHNR; CDR2 reads FQNEAQ (reference sequence). The ends were cut back, 6 bases at V and 6 bases at J, with 12 bases in the middle. The CDR3 is made up of 13 amino acids. The DNA of the CDR3 is TGTGCCAGCAGACCCGGGACCGGCAATGAGCAGTTCTTC. As protein: CASRPGTGNEQFF.

This clonotype has more than one count but fewer than ten. The chain carries TRBV6-5 and TRBJ2-2; D might be TRBD2 (6 bases). This CDR3 spans 17 amino acids. Germline CDR1 is MNHEY and CDR2 is SVGAGI. The V end lost 1 base, the J end lost 0 bases, and 12 bases lay between the germline ends. CDR3 DNA sequence: TGTGCCAGCAGTTACTGGCCTAGCGCCGCGAACACCGGGGAGCTGTTTTTT. As protein: CASSYWPSAANTGELFF.

The CDR3 region is CASRSGGARANEQFF. CDR3 DNA: TGCGCCAGCAGGAGCGGGGGGGCCAGGGCCAATGAGCAGTTCTTC. The chain joins TRBV5-1 to TRBJ2-1, with 10 bases identical to TRBD2. The CDR3 has 15 residues. Germline-derived CDR1 and CDR2 are SGHRS and YFSETQ. J gave up 6 bases and V 5 bases, and 8 bases lay outside the gene matches.

This clonotype was detected ten times or more. The chain is built from TRBV10-3 and TRBJ2-1; the match to TRBD1 covers 7 bases. This CDR3 spans 14 amino acids. Germline V gives CDR1 ENHRY, CDR2 SYGVKD. With 10 bases clipped from V and 5 bases from J, the junction kept 11 bases outside the gene matches. Here the CDR3 reads CATWGRQGHNEQFF. The CDR3, as DNA: TGTGCCACCTGGGGCCGACAGGGTCACAATGAGCAGTTCTTC.

V gene TRBV5-5 combines with J gene TRBJ2-7; 9 bases are shared with TRBD2. Germline CDR1 reads SGHKS; CDR2 reads YYEKEE (reference sequence). V was clipped by 1 base and J by 4 bases; unmatched bases: 6. CDR3 length equals 15 residues. The CDR3 sequence: CASSLRLAASYEQYF. CDR3 in DNA: TGTGCCAGCAGCTTGCGACTAGCGGCGTCTTACGAGCAGTACTTC.

This clonotype was found many times. The chain combines TRBV5-1 with TRBJ2-7, with 7 bases lining up with TRBD1. The CDR3 covers 14 residues. Germline V gives CDR1 SGHRS, CDR2 YFSETQ. V shed 5 bases, J shed 6 bases, and the junction held 11 bases outside the gene matches. DNA of the CDR3: TGCGCCAGCAGTCCAGTCCGACAGGGCCTCGAGCAGTACTTC. Protein sequence: CASSPVRQGLEQYF.

The CDR3 DNA reads TGTGCCATCAGCACAGGGACCGGGGAGCTGTTTTTT. It encodes CAISTGTGELFF. V gene TRBV10-3 combines with J gene TRBJ2-2, with D possibly matching TRBD1 (6 bases). V lost 6 bases, J lost 5 bases, and 7 bases lay in between. Germline values: CDR1 ENHRY, CDR2 SYGVKD. The length of the CDR3 is 12 residues.

The chain joins TRBV29-1 to TRBJ2-7, with 7 positions matching TRBD1. Losses at the gene ends were 4 bases for V and 2 bases for J; bases not matched to a gene: 5. This CDR3 comprises 13 residues. Germline CDR1 reads SQVTM; CDR2 reads ANQGSEA. CDR3 DNA: TGCAGCGTTGTGAGGGGGCCCCCCTACGAGCAGTACTTC. It yields the protein CSVVRGPPYEQYF.

This clonotype has only a few counts. This chain uses TRBV4-1 with TRBJ2-7; D is uncertain. Germline CDR1 MGHRA, CDR2 YSYEKL. V lost 3 bases and J 0 bases, leaving 9 bases between the germline ends. The CDR3 has 14 amino acids. The CDR3 loop reads CASSQLRTSYEQYF. The CDR3 nucleotides read TGCGCCAGCAGCCAGCTCCGGACCTCCTACGAGCAGTACTTC.